Sequencing of this T cell receptor (beta chain) was carried out in a study of cytomegalovirus exposure and HLA in healthy donors. Study-level points and caveats: Association of a missense DCLRE1C variant with TCR beta V- and J-gene trimming was reported in a later analysis. Earlier analysis found most TCR beta V segments productive about 87% or about 30% of the time.

With regard to this clone: What it binds is not known.

With 60 Vbeta and 13 Jbeta primers, the PCR was carried out. Sequencing was performed with immunoSEQ multiplex PCR; in TCRdb, only in-frame clones are kept and a portion is missing. The sample has over 150,000 clones, around 85% seen once. The TCR originated in a woman younger than 45 in good health and CMV-seronegative. The specimen was PBMCs.

The CDR3 loop reads CASTWRGTGDYEQYF. DNA of the CDR3: TGTGCCAGCACCTGGAGGGGGACAGGGGACTACGAGCAGTACTTC. J is TRBJ2-7 and V is TRBV6-4, with 10 nucleotides matching TRBD1. This CDR3 region has 15 residues. CDR1 is MRHNA and CDR2 is SNTAGT in the germline V gene. The J segment lost 3 bases and the V segment lost 7 bases, leaving 9 bases of the junction unmatched.